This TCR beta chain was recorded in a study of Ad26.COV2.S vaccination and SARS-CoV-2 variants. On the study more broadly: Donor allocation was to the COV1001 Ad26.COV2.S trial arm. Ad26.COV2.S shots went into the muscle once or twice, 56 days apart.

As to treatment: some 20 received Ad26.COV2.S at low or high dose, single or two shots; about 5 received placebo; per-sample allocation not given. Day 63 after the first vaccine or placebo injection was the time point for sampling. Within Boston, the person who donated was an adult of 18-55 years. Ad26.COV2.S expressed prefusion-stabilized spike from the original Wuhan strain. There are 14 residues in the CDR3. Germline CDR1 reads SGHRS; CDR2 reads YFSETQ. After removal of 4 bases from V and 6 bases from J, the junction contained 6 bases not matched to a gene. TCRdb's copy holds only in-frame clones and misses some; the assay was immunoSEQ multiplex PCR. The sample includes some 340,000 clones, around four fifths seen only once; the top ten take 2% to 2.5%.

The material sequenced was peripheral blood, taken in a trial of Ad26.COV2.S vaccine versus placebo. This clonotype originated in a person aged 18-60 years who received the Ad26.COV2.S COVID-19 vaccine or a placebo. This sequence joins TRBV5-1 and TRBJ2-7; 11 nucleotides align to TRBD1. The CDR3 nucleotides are TGCGCCAGCAGCCGTCCGGGACAGGGGGGCGAGCAGTACTTC. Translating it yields CASSRPGQGGEQYF. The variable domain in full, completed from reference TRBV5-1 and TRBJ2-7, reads KAGVTQTPRYLIKTRGQQVTLSCSPISGHRSVSWYQQTPGQGLQFLFEYFSETQRNKGNFPGRFSGRQFSNSRSEMNVSTLELGDSALYLCASSRPGQGGEQYFGPGTRLTVT.